The T cell receptor (beta chain) under discussion was sequenced for a study of blood T cell repertoires in COVID-19. About the study: Acute and convalescent COVID-19 specimens originated in the United States, Italy and Spain. PBMCs, B-cell-depleted T cells, or T cells provided the cDNA or gDNA that made up the material.

How the authors handled the data: Amplified reference gene primers provided the basis for estimating nucleated cell counts. Method: immunoSEQ multiplex PCR; TCRdb's copy keeps in-frame clones and lacks some. Clone size and V and J calls were adopted from that table, with D and trimming inferred from the DNA. Here the sample spans some 200,000 clones, around 81% being singletons. This CDR3 region has 16 residues. Looked up from germline, CDR1 is WNHNN and CDR2 is SYGVQD (reference sequence). Trimming cost V 2 bases and J 2 bases, with 12 bases left between them. The sequencing sample was made of peripheral blood. The chain recombines TRBV10-1 with TRBJ2-2; tentative D call: TRBD2 (6 bases). The sequence was collected from a woman between 25 and 40 years old who had recovered from COVID-19. CDR3 region: CASSEDVGGNTGELFF. The CDR3 coding sequence is TGCGCCAGCAGTGAGGACGTGGGAGGCAACACCGGGGAGCTGTTTTTT.